This T cell receptor beta chain was identified in a study of blood T cell repertoires in COVID-19. About the study: Whether acute or convalescent, the COVID-19 samples came from the United States, Italy and Spain. PBMCs, B-cell-depleted T cells, or T cells were the source of the cDNA or gDNA that made up the material.

This CDR3 spans 14 amino acids. Trimming at V came to 7 bases and at J to 2 bases, leaving 10 bases not matched to a gene. Germline V gene sequence: CDR1 SQVTM, CDR2 ANQGSEA. Original handling: Amplification with reference gene primers provided the estimates of nucleated cell counts. The table came from immunoSEQ multiplex PCR; TCRdb's copy has only in-frame clones and leaves some out. D and trimming come from the DNA, and the V and J calls and clone size come from that table. The table lists about 190,000 clones, less than 80% of them singletons, with around an eighth in the top ten. Sequencing input: peripheral blood. V usage is TRBV29-1 and J usage is TRBJ1-1; TRBD1 matches at 7 bases. The clonotype originates from a man aged 50-59 years who had recovered from COVID-19. As DNA, the CDR3 is TGCAGCGGTACTTTAGGGGGCGTTAACACTGAAGCTTTCTTT. Encoded protein: CSGTLGGVNTEAFF. Full variable domain (rest looked up from reference TRBV29-1 and TRBJ1-1): SAVISQKPSRDICQRGTSLTIQCQVDSQVTMMFWYRQQPGQSLTLIATANQGSEATYESGFVIDKFPISRPNLTFSTLTVSNMSPEDSSIYLCSGTLGGVNTEAFFGQGTRLTVV.